The 19 T cell receptor beta chains below all came from one sample that was sequenced in a study of response to subunit inactivated influenza vaccine. TCRdb used MiXCR to reprocess the RT-PCR reads, holding one entry per CDR3 protein. Of about 800,000 distinct CDR3 sequences detected, roughly 20% appear once; the ten largest clones hold 9.5% to 13%. The sequenced sample was PBMCs from blood, obtained 5 days after vaccination. Receptors originate from a middle-aged man who received an inactivated influenza vaccine.

Many counts were recorded for this clonotype. The gene calls are TRBV20-1 and TRBJ2-1, with 9 nucleotides matching TRBD1. CDR3 length equals 16 residues. The V gene end was trimmed by 3 bases and the J gene end by 3 bases; junction bases not matched to a gene: 9. The germline CDR1 and CDR2 sequences are DFQATT and SNEGSKA (reference sequence). CDR3 amino acids: CSARGQGGLGYNEQFF. The CDR3 nucleotides are TGCAGTGCTAGGGGACAGGGTGGATTAGGCTACAATGAGCAGTTCTTC.

This clonotype has just a few counts. V usage is TRBV7-9 and J usage is TRBJ2-5; TRBD1 aligns across 8 bases. V shed 5 bases, J shed 1 base, and the junction held 9 bases outside the gene matches. The germline CDR1 and CDR2 sequences are SEHNR and FQNEAQ (reference sequence). The CDR3 covers 16 residues. Here the CDR3 reads CASSTRTGRSQETQYF. CDR3 nucleotide sequence: TGTGCCAGCAGCACTCGGACAGGGAGGTCCCAAGAGACCCAGTACTTC.

The chain links TRBV20-1 to TRBJ2-5; D tentatively reads TRBD1 or TRBD2 (5 bases each). CDR3 length equals 16 residues. Germline-derived CDR1 and CDR2 are DFQATT and SNEGSKA (reference sequence). Between the trimmed V and J ends, which lost 4 bases and 5 bases, there was a span of 23 bases. DNA for the CDR3: TGCAGTGCTACCCGGGACGTTCGCCTTTTGGTGGAGACCCAGTACTTC. It yields the protein CSATRDVRLLVETQYF.

The chain links TRBV15 to TRBJ1-6; weak D call: TRBD1 (5 bases). Germline CDR1 and CDR2: LNHNV and YYDKDF (reference sequence). The CDR3 extends over 14 amino acids. Deletions cut 0 bases from V and 12 bases from J, with 12 bases between. The CDR3 DNA is TGTGCCACCAGCAGAGAGACCCGGGGCCAACCCCTCCACTTT. It encodes CATSRETRGQPLHF.

This chain links TRBV19 with TRBJ1-2, with D possibly TRBD1 on 5 matching bases. Trimming took 3 bases from V and 1 from J, leaving 18 bases between them. The germline gives CDR1 LNHDA, CDR2 SQIVND (reference sequence). This CDR3 region has 17 residues. The CDR3, as DNA: TGTGCCAGTAGTATCGATCTGACAGAATCCTTTAACTATGGCTACACCTTC. Amino acid sequence: CASSIDLTESFNYGYTF.

This chain joins TRBV4-2 and TRBJ1-3; D is possibly TRBD1 (6 bases). CDR3 length equals 13 residues. Germline loops: CDR1 LGHNA, CDR2 YNFKEQ. The V gene lost 3 bases and the J gene lost 8 bases, with 11 bases spanning the gap. The CDR3 here is CASSQPGQYTIYF. The DNA of the CDR3 is TGTGCCAGCAGCCAGCCTGGACAGTACACCATATATTTT.

This chain joins TRBV7-2 and TRBJ2-7; TRBD1 might be the D (7 bases). The germline gives CDR1 SGHTA, CDR2 FQGNSA. V was cut by 2 bases and J by 0 bases, with 11 bases left in between. This CDR3 has 15 amino acids. The CDR3 DNA reads TGTGCCAGCAGCTTACAGGGGGGTCTCTCCTACGAGCAGTACTTC. This sequence encodes CASSLQGGLSYEQYF.

This clonotype occurred many times. The rearrangement uses TRBV29-1 and TRBJ2-7; 10 bases map to TRBD1. The germline V gene encodes CDR1 SQVTM and CDR2 ANQGSEA. The CDR3 sequence is 14 residues long. J gave up 3 bases and V 4 bases, and 6 bases lay outside the gene matches. CDR3 region: CSVVSGTGVYEQYF. CDR3 in DNA: TGCAGCGTTGTTTCCGGGACAGGGGTCTACGAGCAGTACTTC.

Only one count was recorded for this clonotype. The V and J genes are TRBV28 and TRBJ2-1; D uncertain. This CDR3 is built from 13 residues. Germline V gives CDR1 MDHEN, CDR2 SYDVKM. V lost 1 base to trimming and J lost 7 bases, with 8 bases between them. CDR3 loop: CASSLYSQNEQFF. CDR3 nucleotides: TGTGCCAGCAGTTTATACTCACAGAATGAGCAGTTCTTC.

This clonotype was picked up many times. The chain combines TRBV12-3 or TRBV12-4 with TRBJ1-1; weak D call: TRBD1 (6 bases). The CDR3 loop spans 13 amino acids. Trimming removed 6 bases from V and 2 bases from J, with 10 bases in between. The chain's CDR3 is CASSGQINTEAFF. CDR3 DNA: TGTGCCAGCAGCGGACAGATAAACACTGAAGCTTTCTTT.

The J gene is TRBJ2-7, the V gene TRBV7-2, with a possible D match to TRBD1 (7 bases). The V gene's germline CDR1 is SGHTA and CDR2 FQGNSA. The V end was cut by 4 bases, the J end by 2 bases, with 15 bases between. This CDR3 has 15 amino acids. CDR3 amino acids: CASSWGQGGTYEQYF. In DNA form, the CDR3 reads TGTGCCAGCAGCTGGGGGCAGGGGGGTACCTACGAGCAGTACTTC.

This clonotype was detected ten times or more. An end of the junction differs from the germline gene, which may be a read error. The genes are TRBV4-2 and TRBJ2-7; D is perhaps TRBD2 (6 bases). The CDR3 has 15 residues. Looked up from germline, CDR1 is LGHNA and CDR2 is YNFKEQ. CDR3 bases: TGCGCCAGCAGCCAAGATCTCGGGGGCTCCTACGAGCAGTACTTC. This gives the protein CASSQDLGGSYEQYF.

This clonotype was counted a few times. The CDR3 nucleotides read TGCGCCAGCAGCTTGGAAATCGGCGGGGAGACCACAGATACGCAGTATTTT. Protein sequence: CASSLEIGGETTDTQYF. The rearrangement joins TRBV5-1 to TRBJ2-3, with D tentatively TRBD2 (6 bases). Germline lookup yields CDR1 SGHRS and CDR2 YFSETQ. The CDR3 length is 17 residues. The germline V and J ends were trimmed by 0 bases and 2 bases, with 16 bases remaining between them.

V and J are TRBV20-1 and TRBJ1-2; a weak D match, TRBD1 (5 bases). Trimming stripped 1 base from V and 3 bases from J, with 12 bases between. The germline V gene encodes CDR1 DFQATT and CDR2 SNEGSKA (reference sequence). This CDR3 is built from 14 residues. The CDR3 protein is CSARVGREYYGYTF. The DNA for the CDR3 is TGCAGTGCTAGAGTAGGCAGGGAGTACTATGGCTACACCTTC.

This clonotype has just a few counts. V usage is TRBV6-1 and J usage is TRBJ1-1, with 9 bases lining up with TRBD1. Germline lookup yields CDR1 MNHNS and CDR2 SASEGT. The CDR3 extends over 12 amino acids. J was trimmed by 10 bases and V by 5 bases; bases with no gene match: 5. The CDR3 DNA reads as TGTGCCAGCAGTCCGAGGGACAGGGTAGCTTTCTTT. Encoded protein: CASSPRDRVAFF.

This chain uses TRBV6-2 or TRBV6-3 with TRBJ1-6, with D possibly matching TRBD1 (5 bases). The CDR3 spans 12 residues. From germline, CDR1 is MNHEY and CDR2 SVGEGT. V was clipped by 6 bases and J by 9 bases, with 9 bases between them. CDR3 in DNA: TGTGCCAGCAGCTCCGACAGTTCACCCCTCCACTTT. Protein product: CASSSDSSPLHF.

This clonotype has only a few counts. The chain uses TRBV28 and TRBJ2-6, with D maybe TRBD1 (5 bases). Germline CDR1 MDHEN, CDR2 SYDVKM. The CDR3 sequence is 15 residues long. The V and J ends lost 2 bases and 2 bases respectively, with 7 bases between them. CDR3 residues: CASSLGATGANVLTF. The CDR3 DNA follows: TGTGCCAGCAGTTTAGGGGCGACTGGGGCCAACGTCCTGACTTTC.

The genes are TRBV6-1 and TRBJ2-7, with TRBD1 as a possible D gene (5 bases). The CDR3 extends over 15 amino acids. V lost 6 bases to trimming and J lost 1 base, with 16 bases between them. The V gene's germline CDR1 is MNHNS and CDR2 SASEGT. DNA for the CDR3: TGTGCCAGCAGCCGCTCCCAGGGTATATCCTACGAGCAGTACTTC. Its translation: CASSRSQGISYEQYF.

V is TRBV4-2 and J is TRBJ2-7, with D perhaps matching TRBD2 (7 bases). The germline CDR1 and CDR2 sequences are LGHNA and YNFKEQ. The CDR3 loop spans 18 amino acids. The V end was cut by 0 bases, the J end by 1 base, with 19 bases between. The CDR3 loop is CASSQERLRGGRSYEQYF. Here the CDR3 DNA reads TGTGCCAGCAGCCAAGAACGGTTGAGGGGGGGTAGGTCCTACGAGCAGTACTTC.